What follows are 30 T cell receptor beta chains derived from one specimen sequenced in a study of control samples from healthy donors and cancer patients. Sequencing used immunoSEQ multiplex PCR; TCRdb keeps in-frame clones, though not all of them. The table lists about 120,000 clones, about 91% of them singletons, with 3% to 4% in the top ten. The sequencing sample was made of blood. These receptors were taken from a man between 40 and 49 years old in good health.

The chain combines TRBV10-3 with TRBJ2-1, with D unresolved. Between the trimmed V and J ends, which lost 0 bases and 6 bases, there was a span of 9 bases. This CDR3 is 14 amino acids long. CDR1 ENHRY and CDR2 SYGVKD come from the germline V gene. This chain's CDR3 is CAISESWGTNEQFF. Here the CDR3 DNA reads TGTGCCATCAGTGAGTCGTGGGGTACCAATGAGCAGTTCTTC.

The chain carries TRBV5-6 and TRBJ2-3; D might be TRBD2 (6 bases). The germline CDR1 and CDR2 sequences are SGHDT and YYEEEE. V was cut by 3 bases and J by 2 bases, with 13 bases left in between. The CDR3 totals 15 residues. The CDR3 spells CASSYGGGFTDTQYF. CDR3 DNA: TGTGCCAGCAGCTATGGAGGAGGGTTCACAGATACGCAGTATTTT.

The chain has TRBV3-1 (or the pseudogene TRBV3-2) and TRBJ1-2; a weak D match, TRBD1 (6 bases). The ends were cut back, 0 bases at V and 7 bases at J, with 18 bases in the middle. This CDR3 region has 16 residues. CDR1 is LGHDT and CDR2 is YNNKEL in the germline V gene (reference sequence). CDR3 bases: TGTGCCAGCAGCCAAGAATGGAGGGGGGGCTTAGGTGGCTACACCTTC. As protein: CASSQEWRGGLGGYTF.

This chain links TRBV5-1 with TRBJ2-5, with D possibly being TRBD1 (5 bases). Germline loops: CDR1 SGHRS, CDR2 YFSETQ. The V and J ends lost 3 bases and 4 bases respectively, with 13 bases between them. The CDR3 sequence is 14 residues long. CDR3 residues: CASSSQGPGETQYF. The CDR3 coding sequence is TGCGCCAGCAGCTCTCAGGGTCCAGGAGAGACCCAGTACTTC.

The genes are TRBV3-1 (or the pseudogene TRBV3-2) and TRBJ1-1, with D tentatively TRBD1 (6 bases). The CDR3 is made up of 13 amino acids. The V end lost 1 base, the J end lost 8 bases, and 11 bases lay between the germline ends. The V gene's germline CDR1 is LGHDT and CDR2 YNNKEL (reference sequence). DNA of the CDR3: TGTGCCAGCAGCCAAGGAGGGGGTCAGGAAGCTTTCTTT. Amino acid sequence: CASSQGGGQEAFF.

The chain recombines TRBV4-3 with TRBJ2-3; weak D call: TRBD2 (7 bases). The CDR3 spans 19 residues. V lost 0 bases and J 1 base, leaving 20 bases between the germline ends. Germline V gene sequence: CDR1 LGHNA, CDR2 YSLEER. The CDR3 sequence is CASSQDSPGRGGRTDTQYF. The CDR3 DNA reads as TGCGCCAGCAGCCAAGACTCCCCCGGAAGGGGGGGGCGCACAGATACGCAGTATTTT.

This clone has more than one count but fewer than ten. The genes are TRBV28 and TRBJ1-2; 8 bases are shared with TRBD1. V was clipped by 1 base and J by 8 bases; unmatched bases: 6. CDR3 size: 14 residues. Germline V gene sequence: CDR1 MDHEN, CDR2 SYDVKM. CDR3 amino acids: CASSLFRQGRGYTF. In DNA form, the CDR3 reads TGTGCCAGCAGTTTATTTAGACAGGGGAGAGGCTACACCTTC.

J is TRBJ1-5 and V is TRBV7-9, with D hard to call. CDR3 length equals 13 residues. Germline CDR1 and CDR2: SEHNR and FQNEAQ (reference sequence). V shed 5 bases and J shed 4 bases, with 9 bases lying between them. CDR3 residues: CASSEHLNQPQHF. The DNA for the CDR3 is TGTGCCAGCAGCGAACACCTAAATCAGCCCCAGCATTTT.

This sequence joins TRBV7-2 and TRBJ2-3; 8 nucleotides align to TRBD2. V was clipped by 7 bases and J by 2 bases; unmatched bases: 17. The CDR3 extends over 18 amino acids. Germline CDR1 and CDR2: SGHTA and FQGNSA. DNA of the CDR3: TGTGCCAGCACCCCTTCAGTAGGCTCGGGGGGGTACACAGATACGCAGTATTTT. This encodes CASTPSVGSGGYTDTQYF.

The CDR3 bases are TGTGCCAGCTCCTGGGACGGTGGGCCTAATGAAAAACTGTTTTTT. Translated: CASSWDGGPNEKLFF. This chain joins TRBV18 and TRBJ1-4; maybe TRBD1 (5 bases). CDR3 length: 15 amino acids. Germline CDR1 is KGHSH and CDR2 is LQKENI. V lost 6 bases and J 3 bases, leaving 14 bases between the germline ends.

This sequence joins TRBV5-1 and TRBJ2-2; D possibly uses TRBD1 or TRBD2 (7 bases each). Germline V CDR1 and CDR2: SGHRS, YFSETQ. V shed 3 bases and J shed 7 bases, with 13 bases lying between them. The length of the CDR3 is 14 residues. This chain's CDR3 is CASSSQGRDGELFF. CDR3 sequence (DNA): TGCGCCAGCAGCTCACAGGGGAGGGACGGGGAGCTGTTTTTT.

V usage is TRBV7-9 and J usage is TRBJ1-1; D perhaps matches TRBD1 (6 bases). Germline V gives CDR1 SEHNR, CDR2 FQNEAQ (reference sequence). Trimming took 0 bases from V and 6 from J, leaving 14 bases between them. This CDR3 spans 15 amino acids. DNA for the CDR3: TGTGCCAGCAGCTTAGCGGCAGGGGTACCGGCTGAAGCTTTCTTT. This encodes CASSLAAGVPAEAFF.

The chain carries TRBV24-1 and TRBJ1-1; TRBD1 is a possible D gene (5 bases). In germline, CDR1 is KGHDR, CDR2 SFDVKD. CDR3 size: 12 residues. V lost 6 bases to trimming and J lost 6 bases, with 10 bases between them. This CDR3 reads CATSITGSEAFF. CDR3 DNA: TGTGCCACCAGTATAACAGGCTCTGAAGCTTTCTTT.

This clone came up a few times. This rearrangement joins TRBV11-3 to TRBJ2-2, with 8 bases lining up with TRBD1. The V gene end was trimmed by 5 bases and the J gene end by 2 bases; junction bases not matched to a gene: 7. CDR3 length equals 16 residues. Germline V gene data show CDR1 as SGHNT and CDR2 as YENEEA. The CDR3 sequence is CASSPRGHENTGELFF. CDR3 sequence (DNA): TGTGCCAGCAGCCCCAGGGGGCATGAAAACACCGGGGAGCTGTTTTTT.

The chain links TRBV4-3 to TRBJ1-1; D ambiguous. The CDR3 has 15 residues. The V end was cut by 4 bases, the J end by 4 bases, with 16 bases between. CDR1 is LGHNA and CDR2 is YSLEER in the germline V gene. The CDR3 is CASSLGLGYSTEAFF. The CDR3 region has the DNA TGCGCCAGCAGCCTCGGCCTAGGGTATAGCACTGAAGCTTTCTTT.

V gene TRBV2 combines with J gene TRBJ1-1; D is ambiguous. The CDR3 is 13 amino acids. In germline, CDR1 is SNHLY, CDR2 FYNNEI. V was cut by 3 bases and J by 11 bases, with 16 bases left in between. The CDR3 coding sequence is TGTGCCAGCAGTGATAGGGCGTCCTATTTGGCTTTCTTT. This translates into CASSDRASYLAFF.

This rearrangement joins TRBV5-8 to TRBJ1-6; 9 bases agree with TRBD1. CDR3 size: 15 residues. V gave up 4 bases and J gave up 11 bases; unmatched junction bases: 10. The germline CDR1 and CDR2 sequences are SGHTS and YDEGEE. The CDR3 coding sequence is TGTGCCAGCAGCCCCGGGGGACAGGGCGGTCCACCCCTCCACTTT. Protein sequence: CASSPGGQGGPPLHF.

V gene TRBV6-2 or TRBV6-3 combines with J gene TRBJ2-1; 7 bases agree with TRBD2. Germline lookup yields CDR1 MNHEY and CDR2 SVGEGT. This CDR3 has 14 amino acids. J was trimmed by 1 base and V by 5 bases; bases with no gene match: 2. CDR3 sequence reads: CASSPAGSYNEQFF. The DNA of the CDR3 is TGTGCCAGCAGTCCAGCGGGGTCCTACAATGAGCAGTTCTTC.

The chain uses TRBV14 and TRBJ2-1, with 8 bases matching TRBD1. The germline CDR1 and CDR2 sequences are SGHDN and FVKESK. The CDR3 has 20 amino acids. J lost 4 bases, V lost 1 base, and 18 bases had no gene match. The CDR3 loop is CASSQATGGALIRLYNEQFF. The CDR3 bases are TGTGCCAGCAGCCAAGCTACAGGGGGAGCCCTTATTCGGTTGTACAATGAGCAGTTCTTC.

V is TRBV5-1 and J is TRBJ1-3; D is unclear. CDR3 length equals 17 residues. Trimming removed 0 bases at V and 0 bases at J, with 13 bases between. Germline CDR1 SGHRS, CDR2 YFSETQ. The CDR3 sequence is CASSLAPGMSSGNTIYF. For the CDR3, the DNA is TGCGCCAGCAGCTTGGCCCCAGGAATGAGCTCTGGAAACACCATATATTTT. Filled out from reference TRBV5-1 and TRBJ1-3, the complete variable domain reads KAGVTQTPRYLIKTRGQQVTLSCSPISGHRSVSWYQQTPGQGLQFLFEYFSETQRNKGNFPGRFSGRQFSNSRSEMNVSTLELGDSALYLCASSLAPGMSSGNTIYFGEGSWLTVV.

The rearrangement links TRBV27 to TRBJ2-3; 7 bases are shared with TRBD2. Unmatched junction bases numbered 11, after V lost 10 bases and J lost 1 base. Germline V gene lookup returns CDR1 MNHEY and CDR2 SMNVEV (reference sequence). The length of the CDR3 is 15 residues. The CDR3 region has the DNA TGTGCCACCTCCCGGGAGCGGGGACGCACAGATACGCAGTATTTT. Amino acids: CATSRERGRTDTQYF.

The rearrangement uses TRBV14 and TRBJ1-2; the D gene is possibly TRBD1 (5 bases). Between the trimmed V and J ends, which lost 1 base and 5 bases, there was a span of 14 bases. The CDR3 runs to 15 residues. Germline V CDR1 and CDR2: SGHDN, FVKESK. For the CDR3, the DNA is TGTGCCAGCAGCCAAGTCAGGGCCCCCCGGTATGGCTACACCTTC. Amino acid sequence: CASSQVRAPRYGYTF.

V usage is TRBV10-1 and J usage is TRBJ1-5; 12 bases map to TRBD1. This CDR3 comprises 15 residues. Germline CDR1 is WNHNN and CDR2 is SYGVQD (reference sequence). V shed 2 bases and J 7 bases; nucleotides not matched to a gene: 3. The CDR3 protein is CASSEGTGGGQPQHF. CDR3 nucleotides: TGCGCCAGCAGTGAGGGGACAGGGGGCGGCCAGCCCCAGCATTTT.

The CDR3 DNA is TGTGCCAGCGTAATAGGACGTCTGCAGTATTTT. It is translated as CASVIGRLQYF. This chain connects TRBV27 to TRBJ2-3; D call uncertain. This CDR3 comprises 11 residues. Germline assignment: CDR1 MNHEY and CDR2 SMNVEV (reference sequence). Deletions cut 8 bases from V and 11 bases from J, with 14 bases between.

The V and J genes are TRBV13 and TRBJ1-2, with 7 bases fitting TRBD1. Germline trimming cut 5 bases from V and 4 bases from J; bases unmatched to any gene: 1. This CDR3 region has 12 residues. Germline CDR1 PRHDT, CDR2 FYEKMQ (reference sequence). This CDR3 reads CASSRQGYGYTF. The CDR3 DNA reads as TGTGCCAGCAGCAGACAGGGCTATGGCTACACCTTC.

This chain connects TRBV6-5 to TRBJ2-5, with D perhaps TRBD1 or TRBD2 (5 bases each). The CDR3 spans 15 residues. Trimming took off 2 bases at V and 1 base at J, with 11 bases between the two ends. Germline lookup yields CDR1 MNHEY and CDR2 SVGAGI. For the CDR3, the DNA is TGTGCCAGCAGTTACCGCCGAGGGGCCCAAGAGACCCAGTACTTC. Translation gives CASSYRRGAQETQYF.

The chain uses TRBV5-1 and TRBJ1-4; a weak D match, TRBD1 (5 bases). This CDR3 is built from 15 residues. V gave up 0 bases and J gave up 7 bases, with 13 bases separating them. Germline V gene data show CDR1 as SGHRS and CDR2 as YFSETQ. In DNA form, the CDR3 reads TGCGCCAGCAGCTTGGCCCCGGGACTGGGTGAAAAACTGTTTTTT. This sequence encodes CASSLAPGLGEKLFF.

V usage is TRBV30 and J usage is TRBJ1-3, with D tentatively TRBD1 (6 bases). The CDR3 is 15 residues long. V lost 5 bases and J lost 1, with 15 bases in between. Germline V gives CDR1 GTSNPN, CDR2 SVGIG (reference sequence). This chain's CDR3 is CAWGQTGRSGNTIYF. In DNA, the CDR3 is TGTGCCTGGGGCCAGACAGGAAGATCTGGAAACACCATATATTTT.

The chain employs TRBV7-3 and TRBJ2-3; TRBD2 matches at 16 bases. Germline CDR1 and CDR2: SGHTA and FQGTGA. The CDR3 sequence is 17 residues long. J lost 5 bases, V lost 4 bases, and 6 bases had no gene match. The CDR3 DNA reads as TGTGCCAGCAGCTCGGGACTAGCGGGGGGGCAGGGAGATACGCAGTATTTT. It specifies CASSSGLAGGQGDTQYF. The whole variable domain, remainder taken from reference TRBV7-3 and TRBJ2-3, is GAGVSQTPSNKVTEKGKYVELRCDPISGHTALYWYRQSLGQGPEFLIYFQGTGAADDSGLPNDRFFAVRPEGSVSTLKIQRTERGDSAVYLCASSSGLAGGQGDTQYFGPGTRLTVL.

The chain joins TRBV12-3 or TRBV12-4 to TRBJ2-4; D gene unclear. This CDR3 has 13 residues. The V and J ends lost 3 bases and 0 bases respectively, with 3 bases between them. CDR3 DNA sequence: TGTGCCAGCAGTTTCGGAGCCAAAAACATTCAGTACTTC. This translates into CASSFGAKNIQYF.